These 23 T cell receptor beta chains share one sample of origin, sequenced in a study of persistence of HIV-infected CD4 T cells. An overlapping HIV-1 Gag peptide pool stimulated these cells at 0.85 to 1 ug/peptide/mL. CD4+ T cells upregulating both CD40 ligand and CD69 were sorted as responding cells. Sequencing used immunoSEQ version 4 in survey mode. Data came from immunoSEQ multiplex PCR; TCRdb stores just in-frame clones and leaves some out. The sample carries under 25,000 clones, around 74% recorded once. These receptors have no known antigen. Sequences were derived from CD4+ T cells sorted from PBMCs after roughly 20-hour stimulation, sampled from a patient who received antiretroviral therapy. These receptors were obtained from an adult man with HIV who was CMV-seropositive.

The chain carries TRBV19 and TRBJ2-7; unclear D gene. Trimming shortened V by 5 bases and J by 6 bases, and 14 bases separated the two germline ends. This CDR3 is built from 13 residues. CDR1 is LNHDA and CDR2 is SQIVND in the germline V gene (reference sequence). The CDR3 spells CASSVSPEGEQYF. The CDR3 bases are TGTGCCAGTAGTGTTTCCCCGGAAGGCGAGCAGTACTTC.

The gene calls are TRBV19 and TRBJ2-3; tentative D call: TRBD2 (6 bases). The CDR3 has 15 amino acids. With 4 bases removed from V and 1 base from J, the gap between germline ends came to 12 bases. Germline CDR1 is LNHDA and CDR2 is SQIVND (reference sequence). In nucleotides, the CDR3 is TGTGCCAGTAGTACTCTAGCGCTCGGCACAGATACGCAGTATTTT. Its protein product is CASSTLALGTDTQYF.

This clone appeared a single time. The gene calls are TRBV5-1 and TRBJ2-3; 9 bases align to TRBD1. The CDR3 has 14 residues. Germline lookup yields CDR1 SGHRS and CDR2 YFSETQ. Unmatched junction bases numbered 6, after V lost 6 bases and J lost 4 bases. Here the CDR3 reads CASIPGQGPDTQYF. CDR3 in DNA: TGCGCCAGCATACCGGGACAGGGTCCAGATACGCAGTATTTT. Drawing the rest from reference TRBV5-1 and TRBJ2-3, the complete variable domain is KAGVTQTPRYLIKTRGQQVTLSCSPISGHRSVSWYQQTPGQGLQFLFEYFSETQRNKGNFPGRFSGRQFSNSRSEMNVSTLELGDSALYLCASIPGQGPDTQYFGPGTRLTVL.

This rearrangement joins TRBV14 to TRBJ1-1; 10 nucleotides align to TRBD1. There are 14 residues in the CDR3. Germline V CDR1 and CDR2: SGHDN, FVKESK. Trimming took 4 bases from V and 7 from J; bases not matched to a gene: 6. CDR3 DNA sequence: TGTGCCAGCAGCCTCGCGACAGGGGGCTTTGAAGCTTTCTTT. Translating gives CASSLATGGFEAFF.

This clone has just a few counts. The CDR3 DNA reads TGTGCCAGCAGGGGGCCGCGGGGCACTGAAGCTTTCTTT. This translates into CASRGPRGTEAFF. The chain uses TRBV27 and TRBJ1-1; tentatively, D is TRBD1 (5 bases). Germline lookup yields CDR1 MNHEY and CDR2 SMNVEV (reference sequence). The ends were cut back, 6 bases at V and 4 bases at J, with 12 bases in the middle. The CDR3 loop spans 13 amino acids.

The rearrangement links TRBV6-5 to TRBJ1-2; 8 bases line up with TRBD1. In germline, CDR1 is MNHEY, CDR2 SVGAGI. The CDR3 is made up of 13 amino acids. The trim removed 2 bases at V and 8 bases at J, leaving 4 bases unmatched. CDR3 amino acids: CASSYTRDRGYTF. The CDR3 DNA sequence: TGTGCCAGCAGTTACACAAGGGACAGGGGCTACACCTTC.

This clone showed up just once. CDR3: CASSLSRGTDTQYF. As DNA, the CDR3 is TGTGCCAGCAGCTTATCTCGCGGGACAGATACGCAGTATTTT. V usage is TRBV7-2 and J usage is TRBJ2-3, with D possibly being TRBD2 (5 bases). The CDR3 runs to 14 residues. From germline, CDR1 is SGHTA and CDR2 FQGNSA. Trimming left V 2 bases short and J 3 bases short, with 9 bases between. The full variable domain, in which reference TRBV7-2 and TRBJ2-3 provide the parts outside the CDR3, is GAGVSQSPSNKVTEKGKDVELRCDPISGHTALYWYRQSLGQGLEFLIYFQGNSAPDKSGLPSDRFSAERTGGSVSTLTIQRTQQEDSAVYLCASSLSRGTDTQYFGPGTRLTVL.

The chain combines TRBV28 with TRBJ1-6; the match to TRBD1 covers 9 bases. The CDR3 extends over 18 amino acids. In germline, CDR1 is MDHEN, CDR2 SYDVKM. V trimming: 2 bases; J trimming: 8 bases; junction bases outside the gene matches: 13. Here the CDR3 DNA reads TGTGCCAGCAGTTTACGGATGGACAGGGGAATTTCTGATTCACCCCTCCACTTT. Translating gives CASSLRMDRGISDSPLHF.

The gene calls are TRBV5-1 and TRBJ2-1, with TRBD2 matching over 7 bases. CDR3 length equals 16 residues. V was pared by 1 base and J by 7 bases, with 11 bases of the junction left unmatched. Germline V gives CDR1 SGHRS, CDR2 YFSETQ. Here the CDR3 DNA reads TGCGCCAGCAGCTTGAACTTAGCGGGCCTCGGGAATGAGCAGTTCTTC. Translating it yields CASSLNLAGLGNEQFF.

This chain connects TRBV7-9 to TRBJ1-6; a weak D match, TRBD1 (5 bases). V lost 3 bases, J lost 1 base, and 13 bases lay in between. The CDR3 spans 17 residues. Germline-derived CDR1 and CDR2 are SEHNR and FQNEAQ (reference sequence). CDR3 sequence reads: CASSFTTDESYNSPLHF. The DNA of the CDR3 is TGTGCCAGCAGCTTTACGACAGACGAGTCCTATAATTCACCCCTCCACTTT.

The table lists this clone with a count of one. The V gene is TRBV18, the J gene TRBJ1-4, with 11 bases aligning to TRBD1. Germline V gene sequence: CDR1 KGHSH, CDR2 LQKENI. CDR3 length: 17 amino acids. The J segment lost 0 bases and the V segment lost 2 bases, leaving 2 bases of the junction unmatched. The CDR3 region is CASSPRGQGATNEKLFF. The CDR3 bases are TGTGCCAGCTCACCAAGGGGACAGGGGGCAACTAATGAAAAACTGTTTTTT.

This sequence joins TRBV5-6 and TRBJ1-3; no clear D gene. The CDR3 has 14 amino acids. The germline V gene has CDR1 SGHDT and CDR2 YYEEEE. V was cut by 8 bases and J by 0 bases, with 12 bases left in between. DNA for the CDR3: TGTGCCAGTCGCGGATACCACTCTGGAAACACCATATATTTT. Translation: CASRGYHSGNTIYF.

The count of this clone is one. This rearrangement joins TRBV19 to TRBJ2-3, with 10 bases lining up with TRBD1. From germline, CDR1 is LNHDA and CDR2 SQIVND (reference sequence). There are 15 residues in the CDR3. The trim removed 4 bases at V and 2 bases at J, leaving 3 bases unmatched. As DNA, the CDR3 is TGTGCCAGTAGTACGGGACAGGGGAACACAGATACGCAGTATTTT. Encoded protein: CASSTGQGNTDTQYF.

This chain connects TRBV12-3 or TRBV12-4 to TRBJ1-1; D is unclear. The V end lost 3 bases, the J end lost 4 bases, and 9 bases lay between the germline ends. This CDR3 is 13 amino acids long. The CDR3 DNA reads as TGTGCCAGCAGTTTTGGGTCTGGCACTGAAGCTTTCTTT. Amino acid sequence: CASSFGSGTEAFF.

V gene TRBV5-6 combines with J gene TRBJ2-4, with D maybe TRBD1 (6 bases). This CDR3 spans 15 amino acids. Trimming took 5 bases from V and 7 from J, leaving 19 bases between them. The germline CDR1 and CDR2 sequences are SGHDT and YYEEEE. CDR3 residues: CASSLLQGGWNIQYF. CDR3 nucleotides: TGTGCCAGCAGTTTACTACAGGGTGGTTGGAACATTCAGTACTTC.

The chain links TRBV4-1 to TRBJ2-2; TRBD1 matches at 9 bases. The CDR3 is 15 amino acids. The V and J ends lost 4 bases and 2 bases, in that order; junction bases with no gene match: 2. Per the germline V gene, CDR1 is MGHRA and CDR2 is YSYEKL. CDR3 amino acids: CASSRGQGNTGELFF. The CDR3 nucleotides read TGCGCCAGCAGCCGGGGACAGGGAAACACCGGGGAGCTGTTTTTT.

A note on this clone: The same CDR3 is also encoded by other DNA sequences in this sample. The rearrangement joins TRBV19 to TRBJ1-1, with D possibly TRBD1 on 5 matching bases. The length of the CDR3 is 17 residues. The V and J ends lost 5 bases and 1 base respectively, with 20 bases between them. Germline CDR1 LNHDA, CDR2 SQIVND (reference sequence). CDR3 amino acids: CASSDVPGTSGNTEAFF. For the CDR3, the DNA is TGTGCCAGTAGTGACGTGCCAGGGACTTCGGGGAACACTGAAGCTTTCTTT.

The V call is TRBV14, the J call TRBJ2-4; 8 positions agree with TRBD1. The junction had 7 bases not matched to a gene; V was cut back by 2 bases and J by 7 bases. Germline loops: CDR1 SGHDN, CDR2 FVKESK. The CDR3 is made up of 15 amino acids. The CDR3 loop reads CASSQKTGAVNIQYF. CDR3 DNA: TGTGCCAGCAGCCAAAAGACAGGGGCCGTGAACATTCAGTACTTC. Full variable domain (rest looked up from reference TRBV14 and TRBJ2-4): EAGVTQFPSHSVIEKGQTVTLRCDPISGHDNLYWYRRVMGKEIKFLLHFVKESKQDESGMPNNRFLAERTGGTYSTLKVQPAELEDSGVYFCASSQKTGAVNIQYFGAGTRLSVL.

The gene calls are TRBV18 and TRBJ2-1, with D unclear. Trimming took off 4 bases at V and 10 bases at J, with 11 bases between the two ends. The germline V gene has CDR1 KGHSH and CDR2 LQKENI. CDR3 length equals 12 residues. CDR3 DNA: TGTGCCAGCTCACTCGAGGCTTTCGAGCAGTTCTTC. Protein product: CASSLEAFEQFF.

In its sample, this clone was seen a few times. The rearrangement joins TRBV9 to TRBJ1-2; possible D gene TRBD1, 6 bases. Germline V lookup: CDR1 SGDLS, CDR2 YYNGEE. CDR3 size: 16 residues. V was pared by 4 bases and J by 5 bases, with 21 bases between. The CDR3 protein is CASSPRGIGPLYGYTF. The CDR3 DNA follows: TGTGCCAGCAGCCCTAGGGGGATAGGGCCCCTATATGGCTACACCTTC.

J is TRBJ1-4 and V is TRBV21-1. TRBV21-1 is listed as a pseudogene. CDR3 length equals 13 residues. The CDR3 DNA sequence: TGTGCCAGCAGCAAAAAAAATTGGGAAAAACTGTTTTTT. As protein: CASSKKNWEKLFF.

The chain is built from TRBV18 and TRBJ2-1; TRBD1 matches 9 bases. J was trimmed by 6 bases and V by 3 bases; bases with no gene match: 9. Germline V gene sequence: CDR1 KGHSH, CDR2 LQKENI. The CDR3 totals 16 residues. This chain's CDR3 is CASSPDRTGDGNEQFF. The CDR3 bases are TGTGCCAGCTCACCCGATAGGACAGGGGATGGCAATGAGCAGTTCTTC. Filled out from reference TRBV18 and TRBJ2-1, the complete variable domain reads NAGVMQNPRHLVRRRGQEARLRCSPMKGHSHVYWYRQLPEEGLKFMVYLQKENIIDESGMPKERFSAEFPKEGPSILRIQQVVRGDSAAYFCASSPDRTGDGNEQFFGPGTRLTVL.

This sequence joins TRBV20-1 and TRBJ2-5, with unresolved D. With 1 base removed from V and 2 bases from J, the gap between germline ends came to 2 bases. Germline CDR1 is DFQATT and CDR2 is SNEGSKA (reference sequence). The length of the CDR3 is 11 residues. As DNA, the CDR3 is TGCAGTGCTAGAGTACAAGAGACCCAGTACTTC. Translated: CSARVQETQYF.